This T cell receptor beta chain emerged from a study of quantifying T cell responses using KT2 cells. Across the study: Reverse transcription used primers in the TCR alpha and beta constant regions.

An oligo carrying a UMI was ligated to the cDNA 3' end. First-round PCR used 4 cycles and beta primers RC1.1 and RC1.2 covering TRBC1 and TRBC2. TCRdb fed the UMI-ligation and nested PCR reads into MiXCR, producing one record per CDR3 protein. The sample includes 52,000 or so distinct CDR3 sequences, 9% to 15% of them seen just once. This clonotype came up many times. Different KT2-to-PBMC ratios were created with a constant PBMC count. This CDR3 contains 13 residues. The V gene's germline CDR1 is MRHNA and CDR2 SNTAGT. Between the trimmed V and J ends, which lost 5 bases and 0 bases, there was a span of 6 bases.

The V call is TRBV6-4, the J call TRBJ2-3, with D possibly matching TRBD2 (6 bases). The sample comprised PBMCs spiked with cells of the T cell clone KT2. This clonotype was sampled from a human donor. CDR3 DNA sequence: TGTGCCAGCAGTAGCGGGAGCACAGATACGCAGTATTTT. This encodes CASSSGSTDTQYF.